A single sample is the source of the 19 T cell receptor beta chains below, sequenced in a study of regulatory T cells in long-lasting Graves disease. TCR beta libraries were built with iRepertoire HTBI primers and Arm-PCR of CDR3 regions. TCRdb ran MiXCR on the multiplex PCR reads and lists one entry per CDR3 protein. The sample consists of roughly 350,000 distinct CDR3 sequences, about 17% of them appearing once. Sample time point: newly diagnosed GD, antithyroid drugs for less than 3 months. Researchers made the TCR library from RNA that was extracted from PBMCs. This sample was shared with a second study, whose subject was T cells in Graves' hyperthyroidism and ophthalmopathy.

The sequencing used peripheral blood mononuclear cells (PBMCs), collected at new diagnosis, from a patient treated with antithyroid drugs. These receptors were taken from a woman under 30 with Graves disease.

The chain is built from TRBV12-3 or TRBV12-4 and TRBJ1-3; the D gene is possibly TRBD1 (6 bases). The V and J ends lost 2 bases and 4 bases respectively, with 24 bases between them. The CDR3 is 19 amino acids. The CDR3 DNA sequence: TGTGCCAGCAGTTTATTGCGGGACAAATCTTCGAGGGTGGGAAACACCATATATTTT. This encodes CASSLLRDKSSRVGNTIYF.

The rearrangement links TRBV4-2 to TRBJ1-3, with 9 bases identical to TRBD1. The CDR3 has 17 residues. Trimming cost V 1 base and J 2 bases; bases outside gene matches: 6. Germline CDR1 and CDR2: LGHNA and YNFKEQ. CDR3 amino acids: CASSQGQGQGTGNTIYF. The CDR3 DNA reads TGTGCCAGCAGCCAAGGCCAGGGACAGGGCACTGGAAACACCATATATTTT.

This clonotype was recorded many times. The chain uses TRBV6-1 and TRBJ1-5; D unresolved. This CDR3 is built from 14 residues. The ends were cut back, 2 bases at V and 1 base at J, with 6 bases in the middle. CDR1 is MNHNS, CDR2 SASEGT, per germline. For the CDR3, the DNA is TGTGCCAGCAGTGAATTGGCGAGCAATCAGCCCCAGCATTTT. Its translation: CASSELASNQPQHF.

This clonotype was recorded at least ten times. This sequence joins TRBV30 and TRBJ1-2, with D possibly TRBD1 on 5 matching bases. The germline V gene encodes CDR1 GTSNPN and CDR2 SVGIG (reference sequence). V was clipped by 0 bases and J by 5 bases, with 7 bases between them. The CDR3 totals 12 residues. The CDR3 sequence: CAWSVGVYGYTF. CDR3 nucleotide sequence: TGTGCCTGGAGTGTAGGGGTGTATGGCTACACCTTC.

V and J are TRBV28 and TRBJ2-1; no definite D call. Trimming took 4 bases from V and 6 from J, leaving 10 bases between them. The germline CDR1 and CDR2 sequences are MDHEN and SYDVKM. This CDR3 has 13 amino acids. This CDR3 reads CASSSPGPNEQFF. The CDR3 nucleotides are TGTGCCAGCAGTTCCCCTGGGCCCAATGAGCAGTTCTTC. Looking up the rest from reference TRBV28 and TRBJ2-1 gives the full variable domain: DVKVTQSSRYLVKRTGEKVFLECVQDMDHENMFWYRQDPGLGLRLIYFSYDVKMKEKGDIPEGYSVSREKKERFSLILESASTNQTSMYLCASSSPGPNEQFFGPGTRLTVL.

This clonotype was recorded many times. This chain joins TRBV5-1 and TRBJ2-3; 8 nucleotides align to TRBD1. Germline V CDR1 and CDR2: SGHRS, YFSETQ. This CDR3 is 15 amino acids long. V shed 4 bases, J shed 0 bases, and the junction held 4 bases outside the gene matches. CDR3 nucleotide sequence: TGCGCCAGCAGCAAGGACAGGGCCAGCACAGATACGCAGTATTTT. Its protein product is CASSKDRASTDTQYF.

The V gene is TRBV7-3, the J gene TRBJ2-1, with 9 nucleotides matching TRBD2. The germline CDR1 and CDR2 sequences are SGHTA and FQGTGA. V lost 5 bases to trimming and J lost 4 bases; unmatched junction nucleotides: 6. The length of the CDR3 is 15 residues. CDR3 loop: CASSVLAGRYNEQFF. CDR3 in DNA: TGTGCCAGCAGCGTACTAGCGGGCAGATACAATGAGCAGTTCTTC.

This clonotype showed up many times. The rearrangement links TRBV20-1 to TRBJ2-7; D might be TRBD1 (6 bases). In germline, CDR1 is DFQATT, CDR2 SNEGSKA (reference sequence). Trimming took 6 bases from V and 7 from J, leaving 16 bases between them. CDR3 length equals 12 residues. This chain's CDR3 is CSASPGTREQYF. The CDR3 DNA sequence: TGCAGTGCCAGTCCCGGGACACGGGAGCAGTACTTC.

There are many counts of this clonotype. V is TRBV7-9 and J is TRBJ1-1, with 7 nucleotides matching TRBD1. Germline V gives CDR1 SEHNR, CDR2 FQNEAQ (reference sequence). V lost 8 bases, J lost 1 base, and 7 bases stayed unmatched. This CDR3 spans 14 amino acids. CDR3: CASSLGQRNTEAFF. The CDR3 DNA reads as TGTGCCAGCTCACTGGGACAGAGGAACACTGAAGCTTTCTTT. The variable domain in full, completed from reference TRBV7-9 and TRBJ1-1, reads DTGVSQNPRHKITKRGQNVTFRCDPISEHNRLYWYRQTLGQGPEFLTYFQNEAQLEKSRLLSDRFSAERPKGSFSTLEIQRTEQGDSAMYLCASSLGQRNTEAFFGQGTRLTVV.

The gene calls are TRBV19 and TRBJ2-1; possible D gene TRBD2, 5 bases. Germline-derived CDR1 and CDR2 are LNHDA and SQIVND (reference sequence). V gave up 7 bases and J gave up 9 bases, with 25 bases separating them. The CDR3 is 16 amino acids. The CDR3, as DNA: TGTGCCAGTACCTCCGTAGGTGGGAGTGGATGGGGTGAGCAGTTCTTC. It codes for CASTSVGGSGWGEQFF.

This clonotype was seen repeatedly, ten times or more. The chain carries TRBV20-1 and TRBJ2-7, with D possibly matching TRBD2 (6 bases). The CDR3 spans 13 residues. Trimming removed 3 bases from V and 2 bases from J, with 11 bases in between. The germline gives CDR1 DFQATT, CDR2 SNEGSKA (reference sequence). The CDR3 region is CSASGSRAYEQYF. CDR3 bases: TGCAGTGCTAGCGGGAGTCGGGCCTACGAGCAGTACTTC.

At least ten counts were recorded for this clonotype. CDR3 sequence (DNA): TGTGCCAGCAGTGAGGCTAGCGGTTACACCGGGGAGCTGTTTTTT. This codes for CASSEASGYTGELFF. The rearrangement links TRBV2 to TRBJ2-2, with TRBD2 matching over 7 bases. Germline CDR1 SNHLY, CDR2 FYNNEI. The V segment lost 3 bases and the J segment 3 bases; nucleotides outside the gene matches: 4. CDR3 length equals 15 residues.

This clonotype occurred many times. This chain connects TRBV5-6 to TRBJ1-2, with D perhaps TRBD1 (6 bases). Trimming shortened V by 6 bases and J by 6 bases, and 18 bases separated the two germline ends. Germline V CDR1 and CDR2: SGHDT, YYEEEE. CDR3 length: 14 amino acids. This CDR3 reads CASTNVGPGDGYTF. The CDR3 DNA reads as TGTGCCAGCACCAATGTCGGGCCAGGGGATGGCTACACCTTC.

In this sample, this clonotype turned up many times. The chain links TRBV6-5 to TRBJ2-7; no clear D. From germline, CDR1 is MNHEY and CDR2 SVGAGI. V lost 2 bases to trimming and J lost 5 bases, with 7 bases between them. The CDR3 runs 12 residues. CDR3 sequence reads: CASSYRGDEQYF. The CDR3 DNA reads as TGTGCCAGCAGTTACCGCGGAGACGAGCAGTACTTC.

This clonotype was observed many times. A clone one base away is much larger, so this may be a read error. The CDR3 DNA follows: TGTGCCAGCAGTCAAAGGGGGGGGATCTACGAGCAGTGCTTC. It is translated as CASSQRGGIYEQCF. The chain employs TRBV2 and TRBJ2-7, with D possibly matching TRBD2 (7 bases). This CDR3 comprises 14 residues. Germline-derived CDR1 and CDR2 are SNHLY and FYNNEI.

Turning to this clonotype: Being one base from a much bigger clone, this may be a read error. The chain carries TRBV11-1 and TRBJ2-7; no reliable D call. Deletions cut 0 bases from V and 2 bases from J, with 8 bases between. Per germline, CDR1 SGHAT and CDR2 FQDESV (reference sequence). There are 14 residues in the CDR3. CDR3 sequence reads: CASSLANRTYEQYF. The CDR3 DNA reads as TGTGCCAGCAGCTTAGCTAACAGAACCTACGAGCAGTACTTC.

This clonotype was detected many times. This chain connects TRBV28 to TRBJ2-7; possible D gene TRBD1, 6 bases. This CDR3 spans 14 amino acids. Trimming took 5 bases from V and 0 from J, leaving 11 bases between them. Looked up from germline, CDR1 is MDHEN and CDR2 is SYDVKM. CDR3 DNA sequence: TGTGCCAGCAGTCGGGGACACCACTCCTACGAGCAGTACTTC. Translation gives CASSRGHHSYEQYF.

In this sample, this clonotype turned up a few times. The chain employs TRBV20-1 and TRBJ2-7; 8 nucleotides align to TRBD2. The germline CDR1 and CDR2 sequences are DFQATT and SNEGSKA (reference sequence). The CDR3 totals 12 residues. Trimming removed 2 bases from V and 9 bases from J; junction bases left unmatched: 6. The CDR3 DNA reads TGCAGTGCTAGACGGGGGGGGGACCCGCAGTACTTC. Protein product: CSARRGGDPQYF.

This clonotype was detected many times. The genes are TRBV5-1 and TRBJ2-1, with 9 bases fitting TRBD2. V lost 4 bases to trimming and J lost 0 bases; unmatched junction nucleotides: 2. This CDR3 comprises 15 residues. Germline V gene sequence: CDR1 SGHRS, CDR2 YFSETQ. This CDR3 is CASSPSGTSYNEQFF. The CDR3 coding sequence is TGCGCCAGCAGCCCTAGCGGGACCTCCTACAATGAGCAGTTCTTC.